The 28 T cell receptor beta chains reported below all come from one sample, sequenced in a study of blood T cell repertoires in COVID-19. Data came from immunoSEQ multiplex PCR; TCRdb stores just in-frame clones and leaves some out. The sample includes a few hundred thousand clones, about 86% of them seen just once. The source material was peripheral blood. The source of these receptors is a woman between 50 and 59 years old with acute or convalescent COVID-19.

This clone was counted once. The CDR3 spells CASSLQRQNTGELFF. The DNA for the CDR3 is TGTGCCAGCAGCTTGCAAAGACAGAACACCGGGGAGCTGTTTTTT. The rearrangement uses TRBV5-6 and TRBJ2-2, with D uncertain. The germline CDR1 and CDR2 sequences are SGHDT and YYEEEE. Trimming left V 1 base short and J 1 base short, with 8 bases between. The CDR3 has 15 amino acids.

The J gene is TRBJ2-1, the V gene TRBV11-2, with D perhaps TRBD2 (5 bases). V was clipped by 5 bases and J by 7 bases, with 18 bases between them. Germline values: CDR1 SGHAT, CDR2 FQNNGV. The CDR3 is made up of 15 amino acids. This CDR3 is CASSLRASGINEQFF. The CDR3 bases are TGTGCCAGCAGCCTCCGGGCCTCGGGGATAAATGAGCAGTTCTTC.

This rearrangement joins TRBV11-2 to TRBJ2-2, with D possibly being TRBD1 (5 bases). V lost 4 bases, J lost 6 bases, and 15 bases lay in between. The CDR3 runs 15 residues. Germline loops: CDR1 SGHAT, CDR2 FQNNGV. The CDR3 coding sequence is TGTGCCAGCAGCTCTACCCCCAGGGATGCCGGGGAGCTGTTTTTT. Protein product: CASSSTPRDAGELFF.

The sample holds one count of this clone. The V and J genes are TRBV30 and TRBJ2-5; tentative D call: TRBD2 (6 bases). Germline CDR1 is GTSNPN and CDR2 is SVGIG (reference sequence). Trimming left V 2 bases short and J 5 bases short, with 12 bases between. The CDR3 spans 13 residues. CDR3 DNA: TGTGCCTGGAGTCTCCAGGGAGGCGAGACCCAGTACTTC. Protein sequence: CAWSLQGGETQYF.

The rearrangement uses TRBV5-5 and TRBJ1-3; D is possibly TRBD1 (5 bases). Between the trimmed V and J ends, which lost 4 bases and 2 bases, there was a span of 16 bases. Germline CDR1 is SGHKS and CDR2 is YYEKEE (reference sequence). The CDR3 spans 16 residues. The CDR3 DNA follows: TGTGCCAGCAGCCCCGAACAGGCCCTTACTGGAAACACCATATATTTT. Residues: CASSPEQALTGNTIYF.

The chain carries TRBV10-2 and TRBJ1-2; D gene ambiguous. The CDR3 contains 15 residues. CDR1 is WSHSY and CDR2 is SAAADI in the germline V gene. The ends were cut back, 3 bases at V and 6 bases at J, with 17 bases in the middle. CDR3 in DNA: TGCGCCAGCAGTGATCAAGGAAAAAGGCGGAATGGCTACACCTTC. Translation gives CASSDQGKRRNGYTF.

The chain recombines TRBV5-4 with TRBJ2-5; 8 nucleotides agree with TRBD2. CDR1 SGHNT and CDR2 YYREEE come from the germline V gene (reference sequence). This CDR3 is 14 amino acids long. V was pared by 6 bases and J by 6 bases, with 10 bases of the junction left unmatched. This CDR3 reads CASTAGGLVKTQYF. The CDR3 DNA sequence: TGTGCCAGCACTGCGGGGGGACTAGTGAAGACCCAGTACTTC. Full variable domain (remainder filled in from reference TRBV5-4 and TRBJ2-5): ETGVTQSPTHLIKTRGQQVTLRCSSQSGHNTVSWYQQALGQGPQFIFQYYREEENGRGNFPPRFSGLQFPNYSSELNVNALELDDSALYLCASTAGGLVKTQYFGPGTRLLVL.

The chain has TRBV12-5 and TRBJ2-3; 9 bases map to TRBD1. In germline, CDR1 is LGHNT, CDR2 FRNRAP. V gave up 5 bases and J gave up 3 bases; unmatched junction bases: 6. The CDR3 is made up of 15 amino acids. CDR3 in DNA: TGTGCTAGTGGTCCTGGACAGGGGCGGACAGATACGCAGTATTTT. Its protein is CASGPGQGRTDTQYF.

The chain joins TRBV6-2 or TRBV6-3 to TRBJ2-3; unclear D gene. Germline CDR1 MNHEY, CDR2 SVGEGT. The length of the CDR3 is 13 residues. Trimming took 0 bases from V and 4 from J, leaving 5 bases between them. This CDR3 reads CASSYSRADTQYF. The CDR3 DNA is TGTGCCAGCAGTTACTCTCGGGCAGATACGCAGTATTTT.

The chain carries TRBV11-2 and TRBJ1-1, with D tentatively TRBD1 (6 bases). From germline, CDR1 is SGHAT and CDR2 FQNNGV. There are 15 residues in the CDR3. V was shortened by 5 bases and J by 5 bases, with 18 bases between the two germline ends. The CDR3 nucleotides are TGTGCCAGCAGCCCTCAACAGGGCCGAGGGACTGAAGCTTTCTTT. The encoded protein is CASSPQQGRGTEAFF.

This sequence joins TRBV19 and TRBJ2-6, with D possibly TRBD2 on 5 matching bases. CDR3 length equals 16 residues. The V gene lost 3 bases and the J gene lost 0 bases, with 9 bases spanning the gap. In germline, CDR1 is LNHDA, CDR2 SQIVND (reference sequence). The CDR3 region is CASSIWESSGANVLTF. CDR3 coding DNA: TGTGCCAGTAGTATTTGGGAGAGCTCTGGGGCCAACGTCCTGACTTTC. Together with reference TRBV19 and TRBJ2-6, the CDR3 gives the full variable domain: DGGITQSPKYLFRKEGQNVTLSCEQNLNHDAMYWYRQDPGQGLRLIYYSQIVNDFQKGDIAEGYSVSREKKESFPLTVTSAQKNPTAFYLCASSIWESSGANVLTFGAGSRLTVL.

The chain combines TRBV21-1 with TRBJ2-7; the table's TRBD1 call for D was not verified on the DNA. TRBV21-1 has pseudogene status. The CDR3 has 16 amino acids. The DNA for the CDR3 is TGTGCCAGCAAGTTGAGGCAGGGGGCTCGTTCGGGAGAGCAGTACGTC. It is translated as CASKLRQGARSGEQYV.

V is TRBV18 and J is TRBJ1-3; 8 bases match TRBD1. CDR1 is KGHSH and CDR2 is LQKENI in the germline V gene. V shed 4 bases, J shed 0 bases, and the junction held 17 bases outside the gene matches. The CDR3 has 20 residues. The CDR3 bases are TGTGCCAGCTCACGAGGGTTCGCAACAGGGGGAACCTTCTCTGGAAACACCATATATTTT. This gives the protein CASSRGFATGGTFSGNTIYF.

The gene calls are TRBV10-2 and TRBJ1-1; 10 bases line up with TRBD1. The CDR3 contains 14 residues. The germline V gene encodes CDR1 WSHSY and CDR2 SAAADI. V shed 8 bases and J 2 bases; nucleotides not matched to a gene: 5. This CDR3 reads CASRGQGTNTEAFF. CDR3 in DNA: TGCGCCAGCCGGGGACAGGGGACTAACACTGAAGCTTTCTTT.

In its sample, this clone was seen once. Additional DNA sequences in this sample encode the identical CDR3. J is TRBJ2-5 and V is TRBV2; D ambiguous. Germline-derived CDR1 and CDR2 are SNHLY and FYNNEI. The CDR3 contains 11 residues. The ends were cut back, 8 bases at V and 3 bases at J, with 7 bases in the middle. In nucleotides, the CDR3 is TGTGCCAGCCGGCAGGAAGAGACCCAGTACTTC. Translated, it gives CASRQEETQYF.

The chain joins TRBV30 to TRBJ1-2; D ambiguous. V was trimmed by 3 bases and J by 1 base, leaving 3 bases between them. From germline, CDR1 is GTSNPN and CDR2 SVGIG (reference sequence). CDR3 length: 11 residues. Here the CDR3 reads CAWSSNYGYTF. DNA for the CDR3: TGTGCCTGGAGCAGTAACTATGGCTACACCTTC.

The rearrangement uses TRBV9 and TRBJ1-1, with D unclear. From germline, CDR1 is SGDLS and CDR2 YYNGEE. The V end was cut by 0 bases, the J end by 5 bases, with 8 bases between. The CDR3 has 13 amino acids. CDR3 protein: CASSVVAKTEAFF. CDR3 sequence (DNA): TGTGCCAGCAGCGTAGTGGCAAAAACTGAAGCTTTCTTT.

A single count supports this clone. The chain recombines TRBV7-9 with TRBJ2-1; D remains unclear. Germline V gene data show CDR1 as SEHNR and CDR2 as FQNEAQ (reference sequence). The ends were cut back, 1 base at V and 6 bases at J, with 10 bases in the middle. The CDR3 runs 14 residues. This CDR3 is CASSLDSNGNEQFF. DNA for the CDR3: TGTGCCAGCAGCTTAGATTCGAACGGCAATGAGCAGTTCTTC.

The CDR3 DNA follows: TGTGCCAGTAGTAAGGTGCGGGATGGCGGCTACACCTTC. Protein sequence: CASSKVRDGGYTF. The chain couples TRBV19 to TRBJ1-2; unclear D gene. In germline, CDR1 is LNHDA, CDR2 SQIVND (reference sequence). Deletions cut 4 bases from V and 8 bases from J, with 14 bases between. This CDR3 region has 13 residues.

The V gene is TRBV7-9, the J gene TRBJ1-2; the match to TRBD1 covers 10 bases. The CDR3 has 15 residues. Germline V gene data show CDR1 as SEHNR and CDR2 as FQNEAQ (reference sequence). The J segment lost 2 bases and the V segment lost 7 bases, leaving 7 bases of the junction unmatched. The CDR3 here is CASTGTGVSNYGYTF. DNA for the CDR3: TGTGCCAGCACCGGGACAGGGGTTTCGAACTATGGCTACACCTTC.

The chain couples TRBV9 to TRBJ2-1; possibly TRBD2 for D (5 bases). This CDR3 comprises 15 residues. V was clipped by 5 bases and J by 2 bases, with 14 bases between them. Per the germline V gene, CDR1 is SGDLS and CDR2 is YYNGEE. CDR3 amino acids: CASSPGAEPYNEQFF. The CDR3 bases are TGTGCCAGCAGTCCTGGAGCGGAGCCCTACAATGAGCAGTTCTTC.

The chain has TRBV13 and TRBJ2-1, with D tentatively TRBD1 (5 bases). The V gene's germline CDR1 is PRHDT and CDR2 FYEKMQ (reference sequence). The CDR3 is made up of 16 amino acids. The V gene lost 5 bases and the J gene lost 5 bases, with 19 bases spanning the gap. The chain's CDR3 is CASSPLGRVINNEQFF. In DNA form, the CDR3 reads TGTGCCAGCAGCCCCCTTGGCAGGGTCATAAACAATGAGCAGTTCTTC. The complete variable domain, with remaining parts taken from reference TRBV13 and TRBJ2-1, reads AAGVIQSPRHLIKEKRETATLKCYPIPRHDTVYWYQQGPGQDPQFLISFYEKMQSDKGSIPDRFSAQQFSDYHSELNMSSLELGDSALYFCASSPLGRVINNEQFFGPGTRLTVL.

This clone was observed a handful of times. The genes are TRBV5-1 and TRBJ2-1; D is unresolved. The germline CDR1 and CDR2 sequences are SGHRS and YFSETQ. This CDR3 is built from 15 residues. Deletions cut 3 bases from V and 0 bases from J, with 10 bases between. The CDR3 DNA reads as TGCGCCAGCAGCTCCGATCTGAGCTCCTACAATGAGCAGTTCTTC. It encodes CASSSDLSSYNEQFF.

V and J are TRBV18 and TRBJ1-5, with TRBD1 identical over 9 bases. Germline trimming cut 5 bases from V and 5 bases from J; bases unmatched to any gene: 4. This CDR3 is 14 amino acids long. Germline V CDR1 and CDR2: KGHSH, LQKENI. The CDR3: CASSSGQGDQPQHF. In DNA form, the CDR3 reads TGTGCCAGCTCATCGGGACAGGGAGATCAGCCCCAGCATTTT. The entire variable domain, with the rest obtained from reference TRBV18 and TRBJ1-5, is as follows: NAGVMQNPRHLVRRRGQEARLRCSPMKGHSHVYWYRQLPEEGLKFMVYLQKENIIDESGMPKERFSAEFPKEGPSILRIQQVVRGDSAAYFCASSSGQGDQPQHFGDGTRLSIL.

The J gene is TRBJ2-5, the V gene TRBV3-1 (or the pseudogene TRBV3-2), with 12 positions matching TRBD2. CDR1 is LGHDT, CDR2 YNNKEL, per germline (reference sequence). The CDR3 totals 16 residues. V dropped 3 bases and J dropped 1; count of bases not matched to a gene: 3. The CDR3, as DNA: TGTGCCAGCAGCCACCCGGGACTAGCGGGCCAAGAGACCCAGTACTTC. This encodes CASSHPGLAGQETQYF.

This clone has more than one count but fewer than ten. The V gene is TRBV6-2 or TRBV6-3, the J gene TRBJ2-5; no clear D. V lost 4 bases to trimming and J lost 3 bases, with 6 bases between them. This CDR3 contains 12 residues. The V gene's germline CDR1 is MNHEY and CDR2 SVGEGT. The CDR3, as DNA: TGTGCCAGCAGTTTTGCGAAAGAGACCCAGTACTTC. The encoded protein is CASSFAKETQYF.

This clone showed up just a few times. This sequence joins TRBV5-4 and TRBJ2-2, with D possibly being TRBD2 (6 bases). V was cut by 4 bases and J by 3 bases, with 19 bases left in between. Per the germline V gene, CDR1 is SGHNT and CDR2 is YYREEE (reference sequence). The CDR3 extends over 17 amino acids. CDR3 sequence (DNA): TGTGCCAGCAGCCCCATGGAAGCGGGCCTCGACACCGGGGAGCTGTTTTTT. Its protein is CASSPMEAGLDTGELFF. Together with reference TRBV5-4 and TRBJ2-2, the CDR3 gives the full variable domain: ETGVTQSPTHLIKTRGQQVTLRCSSQSGHNTVSWYQQALGQGPQFIFQYYREEENGRGNFPPRFSGLQFPNYSSELNVNALELDDSALYLCASSPMEAGLDTGELFFGEGSRLTVL.

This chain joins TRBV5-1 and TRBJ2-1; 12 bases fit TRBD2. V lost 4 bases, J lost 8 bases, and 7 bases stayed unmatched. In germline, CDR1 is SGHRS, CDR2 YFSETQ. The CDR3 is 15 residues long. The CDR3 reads CASSPRTSGEDEQFF. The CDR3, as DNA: TGCGCCAGCAGCCCTCGGACTAGCGGGGAGGATGAGCAGTTCTTC. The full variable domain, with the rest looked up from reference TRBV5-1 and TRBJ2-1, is KAGVTQTPRYLIKTRGQQVTLSCSPISGHRSVSWYQQTPGQGLQFLFEYFSETQRNKGNFPGRFSGRQFSNSRSEMNVSTLELGDSALYLCASSPRTSGEDEQFFGPGTRLTVL.